The 13 T cell receptor beta chains below come from one sample, sequenced in a study of shared clonotypes between healthy human individuals. The protocol was immunoSEQ multiplex PCR, while the TCRdb copy is restricted to in-frame clones and leaves out a portion. The sample records millions of clones, more than 80% being singletons. The source material was naive CD4+ T cells sorted from blood. The subset here: CD45RA+ positively selected. Every receptor here comes from a man aged 18 to 29 in good health.

The chain couples TRBV28 to TRBJ1-2; tentatively, D is TRBD1 (5 bases). V dropped 4 bases and J dropped 0 bases, with 12 bases sitting between them. CDR3 length: 15 residues. Germline CDR1 MDHEN, CDR2 SYDVKM. The CDR3, as DNA: TGTGCCAGCAGTTCCCCAGGGCGATCTAACTATGGCTACACCTTC. Residues: CASSSPGRSNYGYTF.

This chain uses TRBV5-1 with TRBJ1-3; D is ambiguous. Germline values: CDR1 SGHRS, CDR2 YFSETQ. The germline V and J ends were trimmed by 0 bases and 2 bases, with 9 bases remaining between them. The CDR3 totals 15 residues. The CDR3 is CASSLVGNPGNTIYF. The CDR3 nucleotides are TGCGCCAGCAGCTTGGTCGGAAATCCTGGAAACACCATATATTTT. The full variable domain, with the rest looked up from reference TRBV5-1 and TRBJ1-3, is KAGVTQTPRYLIKTRGQQVTLSCSPISGHRSVSWYQQTPGQGLQFLFEYFSETQRNKGNFPGRFSGRQFSNSRSEMNVSTLELGDSALYLCASSLVGNPGNTIYFGEGSWLTVV.

The chain links TRBV28 to TRBJ1-4; TRBD1 matches at 11 bases. V dropped 8 bases and J dropped 4; count of bases not matched to a gene: 3. This CDR3 is built from 14 residues. The V gene's germline CDR1 is MDHEN and CDR2 SYDVKM. CDR3 DNA: TGTGCCAGCTGGACAGGGGGCGATAATGAAAAACTGTTTTTT. This encodes CASWTGGDNEKLFF.

In DNA, the CDR3 is TGTGCCTGGAGAGCCCAACAGGGGAGCGAGCAGTACTTC. It translates to CAWRAQQGSEQYF. V usage is TRBV30 and J usage is TRBJ2-7; TRBD1 agrees at 7 bases. CDR3 length: 13 amino acids. Germline lookup yields CDR1 GTSNPN and CDR2 SVGIG (reference sequence). After removal of 3 bases from V and 6 bases from J, the junction contained 8 bases not matched to a gene.

The chain links TRBV6-5 to TRBJ2-1; no clear D gene. The germline CDR1 and CDR2 sequences are MNHEY and SVGAGI. This CDR3 comprises 13 residues. Trimming stripped 2 bases from V and 10 bases from J, with 12 bases between. The CDR3 sequence: CASSYTGGWEQFF. In DNA, the CDR3 is TGTGCCAGCAGTTACACCGGCGGCTGGGAGCAGTTCTTC.

This chain joins TRBV2 and TRBJ2-5; 9 bases align to TRBD2. The germline V gene encodes CDR1 SNHLY and CDR2 FYNNEI. This CDR3 is 12 amino acids long. Unmatched junction bases numbered 4, after V lost 11 bases and J lost 3 bases. The CDR3 here is CAAGLAEETQYF. CDR3 nucleotide sequence: TGTGCCGCGGGACTAGCAGAAGAGACCCAGTACTTC.

As regards this clone: The same CDR3 arises from other DNA sequences in this sample as well. The chain couples TRBV5-1 to TRBJ2-5; D may be TRBD2 (6 bases). V was trimmed by 2 bases and J by 4 bases, leaving 9 bases between them. Germline lookup yields CDR1 SGHRS and CDR2 YFSETQ. This CDR3 has 13 amino acids. The CDR3 DNA is TGCGCCAGCAGCTTTGGGAGGATAGAGACCCAGTACTTC. This codes for CASSFGRIETQYF.

The chain employs TRBV2 and TRBJ1-4; 10 bases agree with TRBD1. The germline CDR1 and CDR2 sequences are SNHLY and FYNNEI. The CDR3 has 14 amino acids. The V gene end was trimmed by 10 bases and the J gene end by 6 bases; junction bases not matched to a gene: 8. The CDR3 reads CATELGTGDEKLFF. DNA of the CDR3: TGTGCCACCGAACTGGGGACAGGGGATGAAAAACTGTTTTTT.

This clone was recorded only once. The rearrangement uses TRBV2 and TRBJ2-3; D may be TRBD1 (7 bases). The germline CDR1 and CDR2 sequences are SNHLY and FYNNEI. The CDR3 is made up of 17 amino acids. Trimming took off 1 base at V and 5 bases at J, with 19 bases between the two ends. This CDR3 reads CASSEGGSGGGRDTQYF. The CDR3 DNA reads as TGTGCCAGCAGTGAAGGAGGCAGCGGAGGGGGCCGAGATACGCAGTATTTT. Filled out from reference TRBV2 and TRBJ2-3, the complete variable domain reads EPEVTQTPSHQVTQMGQEVILRCVPISNHLYFYWYRQILGQKVEFLVSFYNNEISEKSEIFDDQFSVERPDGSNFTLKIRSTKLEDSAMYFCASSEGGSGGGRDTQYFGPGTRLTVL.

The chain combines TRBV11-3 with TRBJ2-5; no definite D call. This CDR3 is 15 amino acids long. Trimming pared 5 bases from V and 5 bases from J, leaving 18 bases between. The germline CDR1 and CDR2 sequences are SGHNT and YENEEA. This chain's CDR3 is CASSPWVRLTETQYF. CDR3 nucleotide sequence: TGTGCCAGCAGCCCGTGGGTCCGCCTAACGGAGACCCAGTACTTC. The full variable domain, rest sourced from reference TRBV11-3 and TRBJ2-5, is EAGVVQSPRYKIIEKKQPVAFWCNPISGHNTLYWYLQNLGQGPELLIRYENEEAVDDSQLPKDRFSAERLKGVDSTLKIQPAELGDSAVYLCASSPWVRLTETQYFGPGTRLLVL.

This clone occurred once. The chain has TRBV28 and TRBJ2-6; 8 bases line up with TRBD1. The length of the CDR3 is 18 residues. The junction had 10 bases not matched to a gene; V was cut back by 6 bases and J by 0 bases. Germline CDR1 reads MDHEN; CDR2 reads SYDVKM. The CDR3: CASSRETGVDSGANVLTF. The CDR3 nucleotides are TGTGCCAGCAGCCGCGAGACAGGGGTGGACTCTGGGGCCAACGTCCTGACTTTC.

The rearrangement joins TRBV18 to TRBJ2-7; D is uncertain. CDR3 length equals 13 residues. Trimming took 2 bases from V and 0 from J, leaving 5 bases between them. Germline loops: CDR1 KGHSH, CDR2 LQKENI. The CDR3, as DNA: TGTGCCAGCTCACCATACGACTCCTACGAGCAGTACTTC. Protein sequence: CASSPYDSYEQYF.

The gene calls are TRBV21-1 and TRBJ2-7; TRBD1 was called by the table and not checked on the DNA. TRBV21-1 counts as a pseudogene. This CDR3 has 15 amino acids. The CDR3 region is CASSKDQRQLYEQYF. For the CDR3, the DNA is TGTGCCAGCAGCAAAGACCAGCGACAGCTATACGAGCAGTACTTC.